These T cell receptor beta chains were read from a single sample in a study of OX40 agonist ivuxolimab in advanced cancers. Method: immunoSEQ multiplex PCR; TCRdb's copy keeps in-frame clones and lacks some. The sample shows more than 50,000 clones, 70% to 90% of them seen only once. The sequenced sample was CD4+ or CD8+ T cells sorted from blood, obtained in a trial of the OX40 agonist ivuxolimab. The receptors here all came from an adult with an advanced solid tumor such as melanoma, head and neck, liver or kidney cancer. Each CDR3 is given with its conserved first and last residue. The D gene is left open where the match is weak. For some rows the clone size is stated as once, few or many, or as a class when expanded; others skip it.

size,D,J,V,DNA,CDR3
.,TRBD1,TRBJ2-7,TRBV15,TGTGCCACCAGCAGAGGTTCGACAGGGGCATCGGGCGAGCAGTACTTC,CATSRGSTGASGEQYF
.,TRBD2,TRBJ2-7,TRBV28,TGTGCCAGCAGTCGCGGGGGAAGCTCCTACGAGCAGTACTTC,CASSRGGSSYEQYF
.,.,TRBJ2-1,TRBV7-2,TGTGCCAGCCGCCGCGCGGGGCCTCTCCTTAATGAGCAGTTCTTC,CASRRAGPLLNEQFF
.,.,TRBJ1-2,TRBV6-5,TGTGCCAGCAGTTACGGATCTGGCTACACCTTC,CASSYGSGYTF
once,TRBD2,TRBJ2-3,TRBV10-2,TGCGCCAGCAGCCGACTAGCGGGAGGTGCAGATACGCAGTATTTT,CASSRLAGGADTQYF
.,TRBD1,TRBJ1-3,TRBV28,TGTGCCAGCCTCCAGGGGGCGCCTGGAAACACCATATATTTT,CASLQGAPGNTIYF
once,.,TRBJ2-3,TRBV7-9,TGTGCCAGCACCCTCACCAGGACTACACAGTATTTT,CASTLTRTTQYF
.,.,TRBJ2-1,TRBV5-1,TGCGCCAGCATCCTGGGCCCGGGGGAGCAGTTCTTC,CASILGPGEQFF
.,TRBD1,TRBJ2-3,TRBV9,TGTGCCAGCAGCGGGACAGGGGTGGCAGATACGCAGTATTTT,CASSGTGVADTQYF
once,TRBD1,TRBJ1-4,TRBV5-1,TGCGCCAGCAGCTTGGTCACCGGGACAGGGATTGAAAAACTGTTTTTT,CASSLVTGTGIEKLFF
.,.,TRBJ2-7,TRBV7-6,TGTGCCAGCAGCTTAACGGGAGAAGCAACCTACGAGCAGTACTTC,CASSLTGEATYEQYF
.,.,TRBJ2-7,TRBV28,TGTGCCAGCAGCCGCTACGAGCAGTACTTC,CASSRYEQYF
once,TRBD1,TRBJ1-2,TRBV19,TGTGCCAGTACCCTTTACGGCACGGGACAGAACTATGGCTACACCTTC,CASTLYGTGQNYGYTF
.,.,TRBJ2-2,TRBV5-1,TGCGCCAGCCGGGAAACGACAGGGAACACCGGGGAGCTGTTTTTT,CASRETTGNTGELFF
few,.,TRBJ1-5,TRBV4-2,TGTGCCAGCAGCCAAGAATCCGGGACCCAGCATTTT,CASSQESGTQHF
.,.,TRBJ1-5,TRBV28,TGTGCCAGCAGTCCTCTAGCGGGGAGCAATCAGCCCCAGCATTTT,CASSPLAGSNQPQHF
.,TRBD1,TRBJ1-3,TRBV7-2,TGTGCCAGCAGCTTCGATATCACAGGGGGCCGACGAAACACCATATATTTT,CASSFDITGGRRNTIYF
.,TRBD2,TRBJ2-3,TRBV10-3,TGTGCCATCAGTGGCACTAGCGGGGGATTAAGCACAGATACGCAGTATTTT,CAISGTSGGLSTDTQYF
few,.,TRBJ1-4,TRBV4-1,TGCGCCAGCAGCCAAATGGGGGGCGGTACGTCTAATGAAAAACTGTTTTTT,CASSQMGGGTSNEKLFF
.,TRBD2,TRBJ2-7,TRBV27,TGTGCCAGCAGTTTACGGCGTTCGGGACTAGCTGTGTGGGAGCAGTACTTC,CASSLRRSGLAVWEQYF
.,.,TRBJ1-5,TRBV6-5,TGTGCCAGCAGTTACTCGTGGAAGGGCAATCAGCCCCAGCATTTT,CASSYSWKGNQPQHF
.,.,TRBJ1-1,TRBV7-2,TGTGCCAGCAGCTTAGGTACGATACAGGCCGGCACTGAAGCTTTCTTT,CASSLGTIQAGTEAFF